This T cell receptor beta chain comes out of a study of blood T cell repertoires in COVID-19. Method: immunoSEQ multiplex PCR; TCRdb's copy keeps in-frame clones and lacks some. Here the sample spans 200,000 to 300,000 clones, roughly 86% being singletons. Participant age was roughly 18 to 89 years, and participants resided in approximately 24 US areas. This CDR3 is built from 11 residues. V lost 11 bases, J lost 7 bases, and 14 bases lay in between. Material for sequencing was PBMCs or T cells enriched from blood (not recorded which). The receptor was derived from a young woman who had recovered from COVID-19. The chain joins TRBV12-3 or TRBV12-4 to TRBJ1-2; D possibly corresponds to TRBD1 (6 bases). For the CDR3, the DNA is TGTGCCTCCAGGGGAGTACTTGGCTACACCTTC. Translated, it gives CASRGVLGYTF.